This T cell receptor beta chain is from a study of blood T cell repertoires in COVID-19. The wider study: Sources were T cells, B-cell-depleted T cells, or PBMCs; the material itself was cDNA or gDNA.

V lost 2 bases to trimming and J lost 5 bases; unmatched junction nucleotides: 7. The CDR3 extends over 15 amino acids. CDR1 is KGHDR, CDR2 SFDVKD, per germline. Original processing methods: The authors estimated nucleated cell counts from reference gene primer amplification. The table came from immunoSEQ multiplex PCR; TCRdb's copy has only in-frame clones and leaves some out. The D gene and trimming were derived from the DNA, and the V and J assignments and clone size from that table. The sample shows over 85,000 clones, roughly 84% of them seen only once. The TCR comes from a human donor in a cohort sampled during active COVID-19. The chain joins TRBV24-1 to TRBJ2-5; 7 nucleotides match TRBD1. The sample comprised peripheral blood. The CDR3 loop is CATSDSTGDGETQYF. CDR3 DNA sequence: TGTGCCACCAGTGATTCCACAGGGGACGGCGAGACCCAGTACTTC.